Presented here are 29 T cell receptor beta chains from one specimen sequenced in a study of response to subunit inactivated influenza vaccine (dated by TCRdb to 2016 to 2018). The library was obtained by RT-PCR. Sequenced on an Illumina HiSeq 2500. TCRdb cleaned the public reads at Q25 with fastp, built clones with MiXCR and kept in-frame beta chains. Each record represents a unique CDR3 protein, reported with the most common genes and DNA among its rows. The sample table lists 550,000 to 600,000 distinct CDR3 sequences, over 9.5% of them with a count of one. About 10% of the sample belongs to the ten largest clones. The sample in question was PBMCs from blood, obtained on the day of vaccination. These receptor sequences come from a man aged 50 to 59 who received an inactivated influenza vaccine. Donor details come from another sample of the same person, matched by shared clones.

The CDR3 coding sequence is TGTGCCATCAGTCGAGGACAGGGGGAAACCTACAATGAGCAGTTCTTC. Translated: CAISRGQGETYNEQFF. V usage is TRBV10-3 and J usage is TRBJ2-1, with 10 bases fitting TRBD1. The V segment lost 5 bases and the J segment 2 bases; nucleotides outside the gene matches: 6. Germline loops: CDR1 ENHRY, CDR2 SYGVKD. This CDR3 spans 16 amino acids.

This sequence joins TRBV5-6 and TRBJ2-1, with TRBD2 matching 9 bases. The CDR3 is made up of 15 amino acids. CDR1 SGHDT and CDR2 YYEEEE come from the germline V gene. Trimming cost V 4 bases and J 3 bases; bases outside gene matches: 5. DNA for the CDR3: TGTGCCAGCAGCGCTAGCGGGGAGTACTACAATGAGCAGTTCTTC. It yields the protein CASSASGEYYNEQFF.

There are many counts of this clonotype. The J gene is TRBJ2-1, the V gene TRBV4-1; 9 bases map to TRBD2. The trim removed 3 bases at V and 4 bases at J, leaving 13 bases unmatched. The germline V gene has CDR1 MGHRA and CDR2 YSYEKL. The CDR3 extends over 18 amino acids. CDR3 residues: CASSQTWTSAPNYNEQFF. In DNA form, the CDR3 reads TGCGCCAGCAGCCAGACATGGACTAGCGCCCCTAATTACAATGAGCAGTTCTTC.

The rearrangement joins TRBV5-4 to TRBJ2-1, with D possibly TRBD2 on 5 matching bases. The CDR3 sequence is 14 residues long. Trimming took off 3 bases at V and 9 bases at J, with 16 bases between the two ends. Germline-derived CDR1 and CDR2 are SGHNT and YYREEE (reference sequence). The CDR3 here is CASSSLLGGGEQFF. CDR3 sequence (DNA): TGTGCCAGCAGCTCCCTCCTCGGAGGAGGTGAGCAGTTCTTC.

Written as DNA, the CDR3 is TGCAGTGCTCACCAAGCCTACGAGCAGTACTTC. It is translated as CSAHQAYEQYF. This chain connects TRBV20-1 to TRBJ2-7; D is unclear. Germline V gene lookup returns CDR1 DFQATT and CDR2 SNEGSKA (reference sequence). This CDR3 has 11 residues. V lost 5 bases and J 2 bases, leaving 7 bases between the germline ends.

This clonotype was seen a handful of times. This sequence joins TRBV5-1 and TRBJ2-7, with D perhaps matching TRBD1 or TRBD2 (5 bases each). Germline V gene sequence: CDR1 SGHRS, CDR2 YFSETQ. Trimming took 2 bases from V and 6 from J, leaving 21 bases between them. The CDR3 length is 16 residues. Written as DNA, the CDR3 is TGCGCCAGCAGCTTCACCGGGACGCCCCCCCCCCGCGAGCAGTACTTC. Its protein is CASSFTGTPPPREQYF. The variable domain in full, completed from reference TRBV5-1 and TRBJ2-7, reads KAGVTQTPRYLIKTRGQQVTLSCSPISGHRSVSWYQQTPGQGLQFLFEYFSETQRNKGNFPGRFSGRQFSNSRSEMNVSTLELGDSALYLCASSFTGTPPPREQYFGPGTRLTVT.

CDR3 residues: CSVRLAEEGYF. Here the CDR3 DNA reads TGCAGCGTCCGACTAGCGGAGGAGGGGTATTTT. J is TRBJ2-3 and V is TRBV29-1, with 9 bases identical to TRBD2. Germline V gene data show CDR1 as SQVTM and CDR2 as ANQGSEA. This CDR3 contains 11 residues. The junction had 9 bases not matched to a gene; V was cut back by 6 bases and J by 14 bases.

This clonotype turned up a few times. DNA for the CDR3: TGTGCCAGCAGCTTAGACATTCAGACCTACGAGCAGTACTTC. Encoded protein: CASSLDIQTYEQYF. V usage is TRBV7-9 and J usage is TRBJ2-7; D remains unclear. V was shortened by 1 base and J by 2 bases, with 9 bases between the two germline ends. CDR3 length equals 14 residues. Germline CDR1 and CDR2: SEHNR and FQNEAQ (reference sequence).

The rearrangement joins TRBV11-1 to TRBJ2-5, with 9 nucleotides matching TRBD1. The germline gives CDR1 SGHAT, CDR2 FQDESV (reference sequence). This CDR3 comprises 18 residues. The V gene end was trimmed by 5 bases and the J gene end by 3 bases; junction bases not matched to a gene: 16. The CDR3 DNA reads as TGTGCCAGCAGCCCAACTCGGGGACAGGGCCGCAAAAAAGAGACCCAGTACTTC. Its protein is CASSPTRGQGRKKETQYF.

This clonotype showed up just a few times. The V and J genes are TRBV5-1 and TRBJ2-2, with TRBD1 matching 8 bases. Losses at the gene ends were 3 bases for V and 7 bases for J; bases not matched to a gene: 5. The germline gives CDR1 SGHRS, CDR2 YFSETQ. The CDR3 sequence is 14 residues long. The CDR3 spells CASSYQGADGELFF. DNA for the CDR3: TGCGCCAGCAGCTACCAGGGGGCGGACGGGGAGCTGTTTTTT.

V usage is TRBV6-1 and J usage is TRBJ2-7; D call uncertain. Per the germline V gene, CDR1 is MNHNS and CDR2 is SASEGT. V was cut by 0 bases and J by 5 bases, with 8 bases left in between. The CDR3 sequence is 13 residues long. The CDR3 nucleotides are TGTGCCAGCAGTGAAGCTGCCGTTGACGAGCAGTACTTC. Translated, it gives CASSEAAVDEQYF.

This rearrangement joins TRBV12-3 or TRBV12-4 to TRBJ1-2, with a possible D match to TRBD1 (6 bases). V was clipped by 6 bases and J by 6 bases, with 23 bases between them. This CDR3 spans 16 amino acids. CDR3 coding DNA: TGTGCCAGCAGCCGGGACCCAAAAGGAGGGGGAAATGGCTACACCTTC. Protein sequence: CASSRDPKGGGNGYTF.

This chain uses TRBV10-2 with TRBJ2-3; D may correspond to TRBD1 or TRBD2 (5 bases each). The CDR3 has 15 amino acids. Per germline, CDR1 WSHSY and CDR2 SAAADI. V gave up 4 bases and J gave up 3 bases, with 14 bases separating them. DNA of the CDR3: TGCGCCAGCAGTGGTTTGGGGCGCGGGACAGATACGCAGTATTTT. Residues: CASSGLGRGTDTQYF.

The chain carries TRBV11-1 and TRBJ2-1, with 10 bases lining up with TRBD2. This CDR3 comprises 18 residues. Germline values: CDR1 SGHAT, CDR2 FQDESV (reference sequence). V was clipped by 6 bases and J by 0 bases; unmatched bases: 11. This chain's CDR3 is CASSSTSGTASSYNEQFF. CDR3 in DNA: TGTGCCAGCAGTTCAACTAGCGGGACGGCGAGCTCCTACAATGAGCAGTTCTTC. Full variable domain (missing parts from reference TRBV11-1 and TRBJ2-1): EAEVAQSPRYKITEKSQAVAFWCDPISGHATLYWYRQILGQGPELLVQFQDESVVDDSQLPKDRFSAERLKGVDSTLKIQPAELGDSAMYLCASSSTSGTASSYNEQFFGPGTRLTVL.

This clonotype was observed many times. The genes are TRBV24-1 and TRBJ2-2; D not resolved. Trimming took off 9 bases at V and 14 bases at J, with 18 bases between the two ends. The CDR3 extends over 12 amino acids. Germline-derived CDR1 and CDR2 are KGHDR and SFDVKD. CDR3 loop: CATLIDSTPLFF. Written as DNA, the CDR3 is TGTGCCACCCTAATTGACTCTACACCTCTGTTTTTT.

This clonotype was counted a few times. The rearrangement joins TRBV5-1 to TRBJ2-1, with 8 bases aligning to TRBD2. The germline V gene has CDR1 SGHRS and CDR2 YFSETQ. The trim removed 0 bases at V and 8 bases at J, leaving 10 bases unmatched. The CDR3 consists of 16 residues. The CDR3 DNA is TGCGCCAGCAGCTTGGCCCTAGCGGGCGAGACCCATGAGCAGTTCTTC. The encoded protein is CASSLALAGETHEQFF.

This clonotype was seen more than once but under ten times. The chain has TRBV20-1 and TRBJ2-3; perhaps TRBD1 as D (5 bases). The CDR3 contains 15 residues. Trimming left V 5 bases short and J 1 base short, with 16 bases between. CDR1 and CDR2 (germline): DFQATT, SNEGSKA (reference sequence). CDR3 sequence (DNA): TGCAGTGCTCCAGGGTCAGGCTCCCGCACAGATACGCAGTATTTT. Translation gives CSAPGSGSRTDTQYF.

The chain joins TRBV28 to TRBJ2-5; 7 bases line up with TRBD1. V shed 8 bases and J 2 bases; nucleotides not matched to a gene: 11. CDR3 length equals 15 residues. Germline V CDR1 and CDR2: MDHEN, SYDVKM. The CDR3 DNA sequence: TGTGCCAGCTTCTCGGCAGGGGGTACACAAGAGACCCAGTACTTC. This encodes CASFSAGGTQETQYF.

This clonotype has a count of ten or more. This chain connects TRBV4-3 to TRBJ1-3; a weak D match, TRBD1 (6 bases). Germline CDR1 reads LGHNA; CDR2 reads YSLEER. CDR3 length: 16 amino acids. Trimming stripped 3 bases from V and 0 bases from J, with 12 bases between. CDR3 loop: CASSQMDSISGNTIYF. Here the CDR3 DNA reads TGCGCCAGCAGCCAGATGGACAGCATCTCTGGAAACACCATATATTTT.

This clonotype has only a few counts. The rearrangement uses TRBV28 and TRBJ2-5; 7 bases are a match to TRBD2. The germline CDR1 and CDR2 sequences are MDHEN and SYDVKM. The CDR3 spans 14 residues. Germline trimming cut 2 bases from V and 6 bases from J; bases unmatched to any gene: 6. This CDR3 reads CASSLGGGMKTQYF. The DNA of the CDR3 is TGTGCCAGCAGTTTAGGGGGGGGGATGAAGACCCAGTACTTC.

This rearrangement joins TRBV12-3 or TRBV12-4 to TRBJ2-3; D is perhaps TRBD2 (5 bases). The CDR3 consists of 15 residues. Trimming removed 2 bases from V and 2 bases from J, with 11 bases in between. The CDR3 nucleotides read TGTGCCAGCAGTTTACGTATGGGAGTCACAGATACGCAGTATTTT. Protein: CASSLRMGVTDTQYF.

This clonotype was seen more than once but under ten times. The chain employs TRBV18 and TRBJ2-1; a possible D gene is TRBD2 (5 bases). This CDR3 comprises 13 residues. The germline V gene encodes CDR1 KGHSH and CDR2 LQKENI. Trimming removed 3 bases at V and 4 bases at J, with 7 bases between. DNA of the CDR3: TGTGCCAGCTCACCCGGGAATTACAATGAGCAGTTCTTC. The encoded protein is CASSPGNYNEQFF.

This clonotype was seen a handful of times. The chain is built from TRBV27 and TRBJ2-7; D might be TRBD2 (6 bases). The CDR3 contains 13 residues. The V end was cut by 5 bases, the J end by 7 bases, with 15 bases between. Germline CDR1 reads MNHEY; CDR2 reads SMNVEV (reference sequence). The CDR3 coding sequence is TGTGCCAGCAGTGCCATGGCAGGGAGGGAGCAGTACTTC. Translating gives CASSAMAGREQYF.

This clonotype was recorded many times. This chain links TRBV12-3 or TRBV12-4 with TRBJ2-6; D not certain. The V end was cut by 0 bases, the J end by 2 bases, with 8 bases between. The CDR3 consists of 16 residues. The CDR3 DNA reads TGTGCCAGCAGTTTAGCGAAAGGCGCTGGGGCCAACGTCCTGACTTTC. It codes for CASSLAKGAGANVLTF.

This clonotype has ten or more counts. The chain links TRBV7-2 to TRBJ2-3; D remains ambiguous. Trimming took 3 bases from V and 2 from J, leaving 12 bases between them. CDR1 and CDR2 (germline): SGHTA, FQGNSA. The length of the CDR3 is 15 residues. The CDR3 spells CASSFADLPTDTQYF. The CDR3 region has the DNA TGTGCCAGCAGCTTTGCCGACCTCCCCACAGATACGCAGTATTTT.

This chain links TRBV6-1 with TRBJ2-5; D perhaps matches TRBD2 (5 bases). V dropped 6 bases and J dropped 4 bases, with 9 bases sitting between them. In germline, CDR1 is MNHNS, CDR2 SASEGT. The CDR3 spans 12 residues. The CDR3 coding sequence is TGTGCCAGCAGGCGGGTAACAGAGACCCAGTACTTC. It translates to CASRRVTETQYF.

This clonotype was observed many times. This sequence joins TRBV6-1 and TRBJ2-1, with 13 bases that match TRBD2. The V and J ends lost 5 bases and 4 bases, in that order; junction bases with no gene match: 2. The CDR3 is made up of 15 amino acids. Germline CDR1 reads MNHNS; CDR2 reads SASEGT. The DNA of the CDR3 is TGTGCCAGCAGTACGGGACTAGCGGGATACAATGAGCAGTTCTTC. Its protein is CASSTGLAGYNEQFF.

This clonotype has a handful of counts. The chain recombines TRBV6-2 or TRBV6-3 with TRBJ2-2; no reliable D call. This CDR3 contains 12 residues. V was shortened by 7 bases and J by 7 bases, with 10 bases between the two germline ends. Germline values: CDR1 MNHEY, CDR2 SVGEGT. CDR3 loop: CASTRWSGELFF. DNA of the CDR3: TGTGCCAGCACACGTTGGAGCGGGGAGCTGTTTTTT.

In its sample, this clonotype was seen many times. This rearrangement joins TRBV10-3 to TRBJ2-7; 8 bases fit TRBD1. Germline V gene sequence: CDR1 ENHRY, CDR2 SYGVKD. J was trimmed by 0 bases and V by 7 bases; bases with no gene match: 5. This CDR3 contains 14 residues. The CDR3, as DNA: TGTGCCATCACCCGGACAGGGAGCTCCTACGAGCAGTACTTC. Protein product: CAITRTGSSYEQYF.